Given below is one TCR beta chain in context. Libraries were prepared by immunoSEQ multiplex PCR; TCRdb keeps only in-frame clonotypes and omits some of them. This sample carries 15,000 to 20,000 clones, about 88% of them seen once, and the ten largest clones take 14%. These data are taken from a study of OX40 agonist ivuxolimab in advanced cancers. CDR3 length equals 15 residues. V gave up 5 bases and J gave up 8 bases; unmatched junction bases: 10. Per germline, CDR1 MNHNY and CDR2 SVGAGI (reference sequence). V usage is TRBV6-6 and J usage is TRBJ2-1; 9 bases fit TRBD1. The sequence came from an adult with an advanced solid tumor such as melanoma, head and neck, liver or kidney cancer. The sequenced sample was CD4+ or CD8+ T cells sorted from blood, obtained in a trial of the OX40 agonist ivuxolimab. The DNA of the CDR3 is TGTGCCAGCAGTGGGACAGGGCCTACTAACCATGAGCAGTTCTTC. It encodes CASSGTGPTNHEQFF.